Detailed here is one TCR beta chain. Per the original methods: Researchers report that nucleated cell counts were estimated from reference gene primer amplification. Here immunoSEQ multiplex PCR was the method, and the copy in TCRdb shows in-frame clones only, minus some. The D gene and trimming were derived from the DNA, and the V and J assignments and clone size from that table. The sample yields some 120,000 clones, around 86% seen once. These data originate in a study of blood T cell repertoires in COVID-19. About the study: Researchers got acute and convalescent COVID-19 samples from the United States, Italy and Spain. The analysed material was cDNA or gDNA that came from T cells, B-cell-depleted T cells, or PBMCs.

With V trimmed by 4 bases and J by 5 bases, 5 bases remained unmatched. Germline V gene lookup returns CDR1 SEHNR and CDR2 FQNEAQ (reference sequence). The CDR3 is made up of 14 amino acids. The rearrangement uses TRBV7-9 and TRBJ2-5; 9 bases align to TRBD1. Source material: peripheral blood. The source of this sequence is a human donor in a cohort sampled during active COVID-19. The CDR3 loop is CASSYRTGVETQYF. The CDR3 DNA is TGTGCCAGCAGCTACCGGACAGGGGTTGAGACCCAGTACTTC. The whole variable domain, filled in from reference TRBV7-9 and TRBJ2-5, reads DTGVSQNPRHKITKRGQNVTFRCDPISEHNRLYWYRQTLGQGPEFLTYFQNEAQLEKSRLLSDRFSAERPKGSFSTLEIQRTEQGDSAMYLCASSYRTGVETQYFGPGTRLLVL.